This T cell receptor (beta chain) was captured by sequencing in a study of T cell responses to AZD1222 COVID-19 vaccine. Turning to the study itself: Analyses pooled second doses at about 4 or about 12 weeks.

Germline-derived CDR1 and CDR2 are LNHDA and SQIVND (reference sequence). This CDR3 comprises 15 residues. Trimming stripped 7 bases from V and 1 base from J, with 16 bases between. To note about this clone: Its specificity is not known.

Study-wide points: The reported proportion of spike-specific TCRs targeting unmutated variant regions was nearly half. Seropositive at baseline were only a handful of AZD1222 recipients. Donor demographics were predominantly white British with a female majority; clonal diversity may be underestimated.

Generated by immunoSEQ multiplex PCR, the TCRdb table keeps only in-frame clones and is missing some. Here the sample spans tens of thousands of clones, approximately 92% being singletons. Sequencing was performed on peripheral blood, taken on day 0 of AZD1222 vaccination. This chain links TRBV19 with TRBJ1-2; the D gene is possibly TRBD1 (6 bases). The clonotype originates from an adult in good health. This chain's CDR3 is CASTASGQSNYGYTF. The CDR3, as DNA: TGTGCCAGTACCGCGAGCGGACAGAGTAACTATGGCTACACCTTC. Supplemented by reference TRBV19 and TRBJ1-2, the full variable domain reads DGGITQSPKYLFRKEGQNVTLSCEQNLNHDAMYWYRQDPGQGLRLIYYSQIVNDFQKGDIAEGYSVSREKKESFPLTVTSAQKNPTAFYLCASTASGQSNYGYTFGSGTRLTVV.